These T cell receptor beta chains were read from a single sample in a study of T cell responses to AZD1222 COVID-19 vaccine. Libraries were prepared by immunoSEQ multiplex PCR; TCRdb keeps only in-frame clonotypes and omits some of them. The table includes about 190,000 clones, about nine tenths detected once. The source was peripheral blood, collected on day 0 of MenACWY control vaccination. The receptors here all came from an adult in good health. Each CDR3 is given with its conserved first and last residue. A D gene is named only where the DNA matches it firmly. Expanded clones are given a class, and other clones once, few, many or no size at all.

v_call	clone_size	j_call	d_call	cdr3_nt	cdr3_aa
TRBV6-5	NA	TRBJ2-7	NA	TGTGCCAGCAGTACGACAGTCACCTCCTACGAGCAGTACTTC	CASSTTVTSYEQYF
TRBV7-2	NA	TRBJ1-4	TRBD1	TGTGCCAGCAGCAGACAGGGGAGCTTAAATGAAAAACTGTTTTTT	CASSRQGSLNEKLFF
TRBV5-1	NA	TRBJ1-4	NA	TGCGCCAGCAGCTCAACAGGGCTTAATGAAAAACTGTTTTTT	CASSSTGLNEKLFF
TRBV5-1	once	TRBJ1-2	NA	TGCGCCAGCAGCTTGCCCCGCCTCGAAGGGGGCTACACCTTC	CASSLPRLEGGYTF
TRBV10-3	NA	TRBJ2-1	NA	TGTGCCACACTAGACTTTGAGGGGAATGAGCAGTTCTTC	CATLDFEGNEQFF
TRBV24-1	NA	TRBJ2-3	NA	TGTGCCACCAGTGATTCAGGGGGGGATACGCAGTATTTT	CATSDSGGDTQYF
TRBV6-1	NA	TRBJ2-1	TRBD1	TGTGCCAGCAGTGAAACAGACAGGGACAATGAGCAGTTCTTC	CASSETDRDNEQFF
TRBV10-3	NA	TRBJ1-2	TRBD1	TGTGCCATCAGTGACCAGGGGGCTGGCTTTGGCTACACCTTC	CAISDQGAGFGYTF
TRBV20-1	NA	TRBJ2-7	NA	TGCAGTGCTAGTCCGCTGGGCGAGCAGTACTTC	CSASPLGEQYF
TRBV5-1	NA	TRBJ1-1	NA	TGCGCCAGCAGTACTCGGACAGCTAGGGCTGAAGCTTTCTTT	CASSTRTARAEAFF
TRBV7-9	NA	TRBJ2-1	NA	TGTGCCAGCAGCTTAAGCACGGACAATGAGCAGTTCTTC	CASSLSTDNEQFF
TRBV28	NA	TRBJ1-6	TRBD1	TGTGCCAGCCGGACAGGGAATAATTCACCCCTCCACTTT	CASRTGNNSPLHF
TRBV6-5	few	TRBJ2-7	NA	TGTGCCAGCAGTCCCAGATTCGAGGGCTCCTACGAGCAGTACTTC	CASSPRFEGSYEQYF
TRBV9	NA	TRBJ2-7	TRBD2	TGTGCCAGCAGCGCCTCCTCGGGACTAGCGTATAACGAGCAGTACTTC	CASSASSGLAYNEQYF
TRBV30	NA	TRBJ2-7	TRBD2	TGTGCCTGGGGGGGGACTAGCGGACTCTACGAGCAGTACTTC	CAWGGTSGLYEQYF
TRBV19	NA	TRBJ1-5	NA	TGTGCCAGTAGCTGGGGGCAACTACTAGCAAATCAGCCCCAGCATTTT	CASSWGQLLANQPQHF
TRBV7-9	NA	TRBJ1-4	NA	TGTGCCAGCAGAAGAACAGGGTCGGGGGAAAAACTGTTTTTT	CASRRTGSGEKLFF
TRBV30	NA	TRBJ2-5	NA	TGTGCCTGGACCCCTGGCCGGTCCCAAGAGACCCAGTACTTC	CAWTPGRSQETQYF
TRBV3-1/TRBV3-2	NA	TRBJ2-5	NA	TGTGCCAGCAGCCAAAGAAGAGACAAAGAGGAGACCCAGTACTTC	CASSQRRDKEETQYF
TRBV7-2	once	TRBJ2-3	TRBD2	TGTGCCAGCAGCTTAGCCGACAGGCCGTCGGGACTAGCAGATACGCAGTATTTT	CASSLADRPSGLADTQYF
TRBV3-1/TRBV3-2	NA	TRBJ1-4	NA	TGTGCCAGCAGCCAAAGTCAGGGCCTTAATGAAAAACTGTTTTTT	CASSQSQGLNEKLFF
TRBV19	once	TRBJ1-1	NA	TGTGCCAGTAGTCCTAACGACAGACTAAACACTGAAGCTTTCTTT	CASSPNDRLNTEAFF
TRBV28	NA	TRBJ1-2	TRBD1	TGTGCCAGCAGAACCGGGACAGGGAGGATCTTTGGCTACACCTTC	CASRTGTGRIFGYTF
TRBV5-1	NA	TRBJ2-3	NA	TGCGCCAGCAGCTTGGTAAGGGGGGCCCTTCCCACAGATACGCAGTATTTT	CASSLVRGALPTDTQYF
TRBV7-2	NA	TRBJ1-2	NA	TGTGCCAGCAGCATTAAACGTCTGGCGACTAACTATGGCTACACCTTC	CASSIKRLATNYGYTF
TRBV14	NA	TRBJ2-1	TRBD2	TGTGCCAGCAGCGACATAACTAGCGGGAGAGCCCATGAGCAGTTCTTC	CASSDITSGRAHEQFF
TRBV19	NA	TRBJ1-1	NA	TGTGCCAGTAGTATGGGACCTCTACGGGATGGCACTGAAGCTTTCTTT	CASSMGPLRDGTEAFF
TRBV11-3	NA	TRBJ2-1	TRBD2	TGTGCCAGCAGCCCAAGGGGCGGGGGGGCCGGCGAGGCCAATGAGCAGTTCTTC	CASSPRGGGAGEANEQFF
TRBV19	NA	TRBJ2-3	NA	TGTGCCAGTGAAGGGGAAACAGATACGCAGTATTTT	CASEGETDTQYF
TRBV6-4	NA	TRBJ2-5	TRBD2	TGTGCCAGAGAGACTAGCGGGAGACAAGAGACCCAGTACTTC	CARETSGRQETQYF
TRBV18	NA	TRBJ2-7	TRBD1	TGTGCCAGCGCGCGACAGGGGGCCCCCGGCCGCGAGCAGTACTTC	CASARQGAPGREQYF
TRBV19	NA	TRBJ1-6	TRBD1	TGTGCCAGTACGGAGACAGGGGCTAATTCACCCCTCCACTTT	CASTETGANSPLHF
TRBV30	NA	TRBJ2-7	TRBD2	TGTGCCTGGAGTCTAGGGACTAGCGGGACCTACGAGCAGTACTTC	CAWSLGTSGTYEQYF
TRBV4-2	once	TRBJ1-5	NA	TGTGCCAGCAGCCAAGAAGGGGGGGGTCAGCCCCAGCATTTT	CASSQEGGGQPQHF
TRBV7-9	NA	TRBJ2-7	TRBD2	TGTGCCAGCAGCTCGACTAGCGGATCCCAGACTTACGAGCAGTACTTC	CASSSTSGSQTYEQYF